This T cell receptor (beta chain) was identified in a study of cytomegalovirus exposure and HLA in healthy donors. For this clone: The antigen is unknown.

13 Jbeta primers and 60 Vbeta primers were used for the PCR. Clones were read by immunoSEQ multiplex PCR, and TCRdb kept only the in-frame ones, dropping some. Of some 200,000 clones listed, roughly 87% were seen once; the top ten hold over 1.5%. Study observations and caveats: Testing in vitro showed a few CMV-associated chains specific for CMV antigens.

V was pared by 5 bases and J by 0 bases, with 12 bases between. Germline V lookup: CDR1 SGHRS, CDR2 YFSETQ. The length of the CDR3 is 14 residues. Sequencing was performed on PBMCs. This TCR derives from a man in his fifties or sixties in good health and CMV-seronegative. The chain combines TRBV5-1 with TRBJ2-7; TRBD1 is a possible D gene (6 bases). The CDR3 loop reads CASRSLDSSYEQYF. The CDR3 region has the DNA TGCGCCAGCAGAAGTCTGGACAGCTCCTACGAGCAGTACTTC.